This T cell receptor beta chain comes out of a study of memory CD4+ T cells and cytomegalovirus serostatus. The method was immunoSEQ multiplex PCR; TCRdb's version includes in-frame clones alone and lacks a portion of them. The data show about 52,000 clones, with around 78% seen just once and 0.77% held by the top ten. The sort gate was single viable CD3+CD4+CD8-CD45RO+ cells for memory CD4+ T cells. Germline V CDR1 and CDR2: PRHDT, FYEKMQ (reference sequence). CDR3 length: 15 amino acids. V was shortened by 6 bases and J by 6 bases, with 15 bases between the two germline ends. Sequenced input: memory CD4+ T cells from blood. This TCR was sampled from an adult in good health and CMV-seronegative. The chain links TRBV13 to TRBJ1-6, with TRBD1 as a possible D gene (6 bases). CDR3 region: CASRGRGFSNSPLHF. Written as DNA, the CDR3 is TGTGCCAGCAGAGGCAGGGGTTTTAGTAATTCACCCCTCCACTTT.